The T cell receptor (beta chain) under discussion was sequenced for a study of T cell responses to AZD1222 COVID-19 vaccine. Study-wide findings and caveats: None of the repertoires were sampled until the peak T cell response had passed. Vaccine-associated CD4 TCRs ranged over spike, dominating at 160-218 and 743-854. Donors were mostly white British, more females; clonal diversity possibly underestimated.

Second-dose timings of about 4 or about 12 weeks were pooled. The CDR3 spans 16 residues. Germline trimming cut 4 bases from V and 6 bases from J; bases unmatched to any gene: 13. Germline values: CDR1 MRHNA, CDR2 SNTAGT. This table comes from immunoSEQ multiplex PCR, and its TCRdb copy is limited to in-frame clones, with some not included. The sample has some 180,000 clones, approximately 90% seen once; the top ten hold around 1.6%. On this clone: Antigen specificity is unknown.

The origin of this receptor is an adult who received the AZD1222 COVID-19 vaccine. Material: peripheral blood, obtained 28 days after the second AZD1222 dose. The gene calls are TRBV6-4 and TRBJ2-7; TRBD2 matches 9 bases. The CDR3 bases are TGTGCCAGCAGTGTCACCCATAGCGGGGGACCATCCGAGCAGTACTTC. Translating it yields CASSVTHSGGPSEQYF.